The T cell receptor beta chain under discussion was sequenced for a study of T cells in Graves' hyperthyroidism and ophthalmopathy. RNA transcripts were the template for amplifying TCR beta CDR3 regions. Initially, a first-round RT-PCR of the TCR CDR3 employed the HTBI primer set. TCRdb reprocessed the multiplex PCR reads via MiXCR and lists one record per CDR3 protein. The sample carries around 620,000 distinct CDR3 sequences, roughly 50% recorded once. This TCR came from an adult woman with Graves' disease, either hyperthyroidism or ophthalmopathy (not recorded which). Source material: peripheral blood or thyroid tissue (not recorded which).

CDR3 nucleotide sequence: TGCGCCAGCAGTGGGGCTAGCGGGAGCAATGAGCAGTTCTTC. This translates into CASSGASGSNEQFF. This rearrangement joins TRBV10-1 to TRBJ2-1; 10 bases are a match to TRBD2. CDR1 is WNHNN and CDR2 is SYGVQD in the germline V gene (reference sequence). Losses at the gene ends were 4 bases for V and 6 bases for J; bases not matched to a gene: 3. The CDR3 length is 14 residues.